Listed below are T cell receptor beta chains from one sample, sequenced in a study of cytomegalovirus exposure and HLA in healthy donors. The data were produced by immunoSEQ multiplex PCR, yet TCRdb's version contains in-frame clones alone and is incomplete. The table includes about 120,000 clones, 81% detected once. The sequenced sample consisted of PBMCs. All receptors derive from a woman aged 30 to 39 in good health and CMV-seronegative. CDR3s leave out the opening cysteine and the closing phenylalanine or tryptophan.

V	J	CDR3
TRBV6-6	TRBJ1-3	ASNEPTGRSGNTIY
TRBV2	TRBJ2-7	ASSDSGAEQY
TRBV7-9	TRBJ2-2	ASASPLAGVTGELF
TRBV7-9	TRBJ2-3	ASSLLGITSTDTQY
TRBV28	TRBJ2-3	ASSFLTSGGTDTQY
TRBV25-1	TRBJ2-6	ASSEDTVLSGANVLT
TRBV6-6	TRBJ2-5	ASSRGTGAEGTQY
TRBV7-9	TRBJ2-1	ASSPGTSGRSLRNNEQF
TRBV5-4	TRBJ2-1	ASSSDSDNEQF
TRBV25-1	TRBJ2-1	ASSLEGASSYNEQF
TRBV7-9	TRBJ2-7	ASSGTGTSGSREAYEQY
TRBV5-8	TRBJ1-5	ASRGRAGGSQPQH
TRBV14	TRBJ1-5	ASSLTGELQPQH
TRBV27	TRBJ2-3	ASSFSGRGGDTQY
TRBV10-3	TRBJ1-5	AISDTDRWSNQPQH
TRBV7-9	TRBJ1-3	ASVTGNTGNTIY
TRBV2	TRBJ2-5	ASSEAGWGRAVGVPREQY
TRBV5-4	TRBJ2-7	ASSQGTSGIAYEQY
TRBV28	TRBJ2-1	ASMAAGGDEQF
TRBV7-3	TRBJ2-1	ASSSLESEQF
TRBV19	TRBJ2-7	ASSIGTGLADSYEQY
TRBV10-3	TRBJ2-5	AISDPGTGQETQY
TRBV6-4	TRBJ2-1	ASSETSGRGANNEQF
TRBV5-1	TRBJ2-3	ASSLTQLTDTQY
TRBV6-1	TRBJ1-2	ASSSPPPGYGYT
TRBV28	TRBJ1-4	ASRRAYGSSEKLF
TRBV21-1	TRBJ2-5	ASSKANQGRGTQY
TRBV4-1	TRBJ1-1	ASSQVRLNTEAF
TRBV6-5	TRBJ2-1	ASSYMGLAGDEQF
TRBV7-9	TRBJ1-5	SSSLDSSNQPQH
TRBV5-1	TRBJ1-1	ASSSLSQGTEAF
TRBV6-5	TRBJ2-5	ASSTDRVETQY
TRBV29-1	TRBJ2-7	SVDRGSDEQY
TRBV5-1	TRBJ2-1	ASSLGGSGYNEQF
TRBV9	TRBJ2-2	ASSVAGLAALTGELF
TRBV19	TRBJ2-7	ASSVTGFSGEQY
TRBV6-1	TRBJ1-6	ASSGPNGPRDNSPLH
TRBV9	TRBJ2-7	ASSTRDNGGYEQY
TRBV6-4	TRBJ2-2	ASSGLADTGELF
TRBV27	TRBJ1-4	ASSVGEGGGEKLF
TRBV28	TRBJ1-1	ASSLQGPEAF
TRBV25-1	TRBJ2-5	ASSESLGLAQETQY
TRBV18	TRBJ1-1	ASRETQGKEAF
TRBV7-9	TRBJ1-5	ASSLGQSNQPQH
TRBV28	TRBJ1-1	ASSHYGRGMNTEAF
TRBV25-1	TRBJ2-1	ASSELDSGNNEQF
TRBV7-2	TRBJ2-4	ASCLQGQAGNIQY
TRBV27	TRBJ1-4	ASSLVGQFNEKLF
TRBV29-1	TRBJ2-4	SVDTEKNIQY
TRBV13	TRBJ1-2	ASSRRDTMGYT
TRBV20-1	TRBJ2-7	SAALGEQY
TRBV7-9	TRBJ2-5	ASSPIQETQY
TRBV7-2	TRBJ2-1	ASSLRLAGAYNEQF
TRBV27	TRBJ2-5	ASSSAGTAEETQY